Listed below are T cell receptor beta chains from one sample, sequenced in a study of early T cells in non-severe SARS-CoV-2 infection. TCRdb itself ran the 5' RACE reads through MiXCR, one entry per CDR3 protein. The sample has 30,000 to 40,000 distinct CDR3 sequences, about 8% seen once. The source was whole blood, collected at baseline. These receptors were collected from an adult who was a healthcare worker with PCR-confirmed SARS-CoV-2 infection or an uninfected control (not recorded which). Both conserved end residues are part of each CDR3. Each record gives: CDR3 length, D gene, clone size, V gene, J gene, CDR3 protein, CDR3 DNA. The D gene is left open where the match is weak. Clone size is stated in some rows and not others, as once, few, many or a class when expanded.

>16|TRBD1|few|TRBV5-5|TRBJ1-5
CASSPVGTGGNQPQHF
TGTGCCAGCAGCCCGGTGGGGACAGGGGGAAATCAGCCCCAGCATTTT
>18|TRBD1|many|TRBV7-9|TRBJ1-5
CASSQGWEDREKNQPQHF
TGTGCCAGCAGCCAGGGCTGGGAGGACAGGGAAAAGAATCAGCCCCAGCATTTT
>15|TRBD2|-|TRBV11-2|TRBJ2-5
CASSSQSGVQETQYF
TGTGCCAGCAGCTCCCAGAGCGGGGTCCAAGAGACCCAGTACTTC
>13|TRBD1|many|TRBV20-1|TRBJ1-5
CSASGQGNQPQHF
TGCAGTGCTAGTGGACAGGGCAATCAGCCCCAGCATTTT
>13|-|many|TRBV7-9|TRBJ2-1
CASSFTQNNEQFF
TGTGCCAGCAGCTTTACTCAGAACAATGAGCAGTTCTTC
>13|TRBD1|many|TRBV10-3|TRBJ1-1
CAISPGQGFEAFF
TGTGCCATCAGTCCGGGACAGGGTTTTGAAGCTTTCTTT
>15|-|many|TRBV6-1|TRBJ2-2
CASSTSGERTGELFF
TGTGCCAGCAGCACTAGTGGCGAGCGGACCGGGGAGCTGTTTTTT
>16|-|-|TRBV7-2|TRBJ2-5
CASSSDTLLYQETQYF
TGTGCCAGCAGCTCGGACACATTGTTATACCAAGAGACCCAGTACTTC
>13|TRBD2|few|TRBV5-5|TRBJ2-1
CASSLESGTRIIF
TGTGCCAGCAGCTTGGAATCCGGGACTAGAATAATCTTC
>15|TRBD2|few|TRBV6-4|TRBJ2-3
CASSVTAGGEDTQYF
TGTGCCAGCAGTGTTACGGCGGGGGGGGAAGATACGCAGTATTTT
>14|TRBD1|few|TRBV4-1|TRBJ2-7
CASSHNRGPYEQYF
TGCGCCAGCAGCCACAACAGGGGTCCCTACGAGCAGTACTTC
>15|-|-|TRBV7-9|TRBJ2-5
CASSSATGTEETQYF
TGTGCCAGCAGCTCTGCGACCGGGACGGAAGAGACCCAGTACTTC
>13|-|few|TRBV12-3/TRBV12-4|TRBJ2-6
CASRGLGANVLTF
TGTGCCAGCAGGGGGCTTGGGGCCAACGTCCTGACTTTC
>11|TRBD2|many|TRBV2|TRBJ2-1
CASSPGAGGFF
TGTGCCAGCAGTCCGGGCGCGGGAGGGTTCTTC
>12|-|many|TRBV12-3/TRBV12-4|TRBJ2-1
CASSFEVFEQFF
TGTGCCAGCAGTTTCGAGGTTTTTGAGCAGTTCTTC
>16|TRBD2|-|TRBV6-4|TRBJ2-3
CASSDSGTSGTDTQYF
TGTGCCAGCAGTGACTCCGGGACTAGCGGCACAGATACGCAGTATTTT
>17|-|many|TRBV5-6|TRBJ1-1
CASSFPGITDLLPEAFF
TGTGCCAGCAGCTTTCCTGGTATCACAGACCTGCTTCCTGAAGCTTTCTTT
>16|-|few|TRBV20-1|TRBJ1-2
CSARDEGTAPHVGYTF
TGCAGTGCTAGAGATGAAGGGACCGCACCTCATGTTGGCTACACCTTC
>11|-|many|TRBV3-1|TRBJ1-1
CASSQKGEAFF
TGTGCCAGCAGCCAAAAGGGTGAAGCTTTCTTT
>17|-|many|TRBV5-3|TRBJ1-5
CARSEDRDLRSNQPQHF
TGTGCCAGAAGCGAGGACCGGGATCTGCGTAGCAATCAGCCCCAGCATTTT
>15|-|many|TRBV9|TRBJ2-3
CASSVEAGNTDTQYF
TGTGCCAGCAGCGTAGAGGCGGGGAACACAGATACGCAGTATTTT
>15|-|few|TRBV24-1|TRBJ2-4
CATSGTGGEENIQYF
TGTGCCACCAGTGGGACCGGCGGAGAAGAAAACATTCAGTACTTC
>15|TRBD1|few|TRBV7-9|TRBJ2-7
CASSSLIQGAGEQYF
TGTGCCAGCAGCTCCCTCATTCAGGGGGCCGGCGAGCAGTACTTC
>16|-|-|TRBV18|TRBJ2-1
CASSPIGGIAYNEQFF
TGTGCCAGCTCACCCATAGGGGGGATCGCCTACAATGAGCAGTTCTTC
>13|-|-|TRBV25-1|TRBJ2-7
CASTAAWGDEQYF
TGTGCCAGCACCGCTGCATGGGGGGACGAGCAGTACTTC
>13|-|-|TRBV5-1|TRBJ2-4
CASSTEAKNIQYF
TGCGCCAGCAGCACGGAAGCCAAAAACATTCAGTACTTC
>12|-|-|TRBV7-9|TRBJ1-2
CASSDRQYGYTF
TGTGCCAGCAGCGACCGGCAATATGGCTACACCTTC
>16|TRBD1|many|TRBV5-1|TRBJ1-1
CASSWGQGTGNTEAFF
TGCGCCAGCAGCTGGGGACAGGGTACGGGTAACACTGAAGCTTTCTTT
>14|-|many|TRBV24-1|TRBJ1-5
CATSGPQGNQPQHF
TGTGCCACCAGTGGGCCTCAGGGGAATCAGCCCCAGCATTTT
>12|-|-|TRBV6-2/TRBV6-3|TRBJ1-2
CASSEQAYGYTF
TGTGCCAGCAGTGAACAGGCATATGGCTACACCTTC
>18|TRBD1|few|TRBV7-9|TRBJ2-7
CASSPKTGGGKIRYEQYF
TGTGCCAGCAGCCCGAAGACAGGGGGCGGGAAGATTCGGTACGAGCAGTACTTC
>14|TRBD2|many|TRBV5-6|TRBJ2-3
CASSSRGGGDTQYF
TGTGCCAGCAGCTCCCGCGGGGGTGGGGATACGCAGTATTTT
>11|-|-|TRBV4-2|TRBJ2-1
CASSRAAEQFF
TGTGCCAGCAGCCGTGCAGCTGAGCAGTTCTTC
>13|-|-|TRBV6-5|TRBJ1-6
CASSYSDNSPLHF
TGTGCCAGCAGTTACTCTGATAATTCACCCCTCCACTTT
>13|-|few|TRBV25-1|TRBJ2-7
CASSETGYYEQYF
TGTGCCAGCAGTGAGACAGGCTACTACGAGCAGTACTTC
>13|-|-|TRBV11-3|TRBJ2-3
CASSFEGPDTQYF
TGTGCCAGCTCTTTTGAAGGGCCAGATACGCAGTATTTT
>16|TRBD2|-|TRBV7-6|TRBJ2-2
CASSLVRGGQTGELFF
TGTGCCAGCAGCTTAGTGCGGGGGGGCCAGACCGGGGAGCTGTTTTTT
>16|-|-|TRBV5-4|TRBJ2-2
CASSFGSAPNTGELFF
TGTGCCAGCAGCTTTGGAAGTGCTCCGAACACCGGGGAGCTGTTTTTT
>13|-|-|TRBV28|TRBJ2-2
CASSVGHTGELFF
TGTGCCAGCAGTGTTGGCCACACCGGGGAGCTGTTTTTT
>14|-|few|TRBV11-3|TRBJ2-1
CASSSGTLLNEQFF
TGTGCCAGCAGCTCAGGGACCCTCCTCAATGAGCAGTTCTTC